The 21 T cell receptor beta chains presented below share a single source sample, sequenced in a study of cytomegalovirus exposure and HLA in healthy donors. Assay: immunoSEQ multiplex PCR; the TCRdb copy retains only in-frame clones and omits some. In the table there are under 200,000 clones, approximately 86% of which are singletons. The sequencing input was PBMCs. The receptors stem from a woman aged 18 to 35 in good health and CMV-seronegative.

This chain joins TRBV29-1 and TRBJ2-5, with 8 bases fitting TRBD1. The germline CDR1 and CDR2 sequences are SQVTM and ANQGSEA. V lost 7 bases, J lost 1 base, and 8 bases stayed unmatched. The CDR3 spans 14 residues. DNA of the CDR3: TGCAGCGCTGACGCGGGACAGGCCCAAGAGACCCAGTACTTC. It translates to CSADAGQAQETQYF. Together with reference TRBV29-1 and TRBJ2-5, the CDR3 gives the full variable domain: SAVISQKPSRDICQRGTSLTIQCQVDSQVTMMFWYRQQPGQSLTLIATANQGSEATYESGFVIDKFPISRPNLTFSTLTVSNMSPEDSSIYLCSADAGQAQETQYFGPGTRLLVL.

The rearrangement uses TRBV18 and TRBJ1-4; the D is unclear. Germline V CDR1 and CDR2: KGHSH, LQKENI. The CDR3 loop spans 15 amino acids. Trimming stripped 0 bases from V and 4 bases from J, with 9 bases between. The CDR3, as DNA: TGTGCCAGCTCACCACCTAGTGAGCATAATGAAAAACTGTTTTTT. It codes for CASSPPSEHNEKLFF.

CDR3: CASSESYEQYF. The CDR3 region has the DNA TGTGCCAGCAGCGAGAGCTACGAGCAGTACTTC. V usage is TRBV7-9 and J usage is TRBJ2-7; D gene uncertain. V lost 5 bases to trimming and J lost 3 bases, with 5 bases between them. Per the germline V gene, CDR1 is SEHNR and CDR2 is FQNEAQ (reference sequence). CDR3 length: 11 amino acids. The full variable domain, rest sourced from reference TRBV7-9 and TRBJ2-7, is DTGVSQNPRHKITKRGQNVTFRCDPISEHNRLYWYRQTLGQGPEFLTYFQNEAQLEKSRLLSDRFSAERPKGSFSTLEIQRTEQGDSAMYLCASSESYEQYFGPGTRLTVT.

This rearrangement joins TRBV5-6 to TRBJ1-1, with D possibly matching TRBD1 (5 bases). Germline V gives CDR1 SGHDT, CDR2 YYEEEE. V lost 2 bases, J lost 0 bases, and 8 bases lay in between. The CDR3 loop spans 14 amino acids. This CDR3 reads CASSFGGMNTEAFF. CDR3 coding DNA: TGTGCCAGCAGCTTCGGGGGGATGAACACTGAAGCTTTCTTT.

This clone was recorded only once. The chain employs TRBV27 and TRBJ1-2, with D perhaps matching TRBD1 (5 bases). With 3 bases removed from V and 6 bases from J, the gap between germline ends came to 11 bases. Germline V CDR1 and CDR2: MNHEY, SMNVEV (reference sequence). The CDR3 spans 13 residues. The CDR3 spells CASSFGGGHGYTF. CDR3 bases: TGTGCCAGCAGTTTTGGGGGAGGCCATGGCTACACCTTC.

The V gene is TRBV7-2, the J gene TRBJ2-7; no firm D call. Trimming took off 3 bases at V and 6 bases at J, with 12 bases between the two ends. CDR3 length: 13 residues. Germline CDR1 reads SGHTA; CDR2 reads FQGNSA. The CDR3 sequence is CASSFLATAEQYF. The DNA for the CDR3 is TGTGCCAGCAGCTTTTTAGCTACCGCCGAGCAGTACTTC.

Only one count was recorded for this clone. The J gene is TRBJ1-1, the V gene TRBV29-1; 9 bases agree with TRBD1. Germline CDR1 is SQVTM and CDR2 is ANQGSEA. V shed 5 bases, J shed 10 bases, and the junction held 8 bases outside the gene matches. The CDR3 runs 12 residues. Here the CDR3 DNA reads TGCAGCGTTCAACAGGGGGCCATTGGAGCTTTCTTT. It codes for CSVQQGAIGAFF.

The chain is built from TRBV12-5 and TRBJ2-5; D perhaps matches TRBD2 (6 bases). Germline CDR1 is LGHNT and CDR2 is FRNRAP. V was pared by 6 bases and J by 5 bases, with 16 bases between. This CDR3 spans 14 amino acids. The CDR3 nucleotides read TGTGCTAGTGGCTGGGAGGATGGGCTGGAGACCCAGTACTTC. Translated: CASGWEDGLETQYF. The whole variable domain, filled in from reference TRBV12-5 and TRBJ2-5, reads DARVTQTPRHKVTEMGQEVTMRCQPILGHNTVFWYRQTMMQGLELLAYFRNRAPLDDSGMPKDRFSAEMPDATLATLKIQPSEPRDSAVYFCASGWEDGLETQYFGPGTRLLVL.

The chain recombines TRBV2 with TRBJ2-3; 7 bases map to TRBD1. The germline V gene encodes CDR1 SNHLY and CDR2 FYNNEI. The CDR3 is 15 residues long. V trimming: 4 bases; J trimming: 2 bases; junction bases outside the gene matches: 6. The CDR3 region is CASSARDRATDTQYF. CDR3 bases: TGTGCCAGCAGTGCACGGGACAGAGCCACAGATACGCAGTATTTT.

The chain has TRBV4-2 and TRBJ2-1; the match to TRBD2 covers 11 bases. The CDR3 runs to 18 residues. Germline CDR1 and CDR2: LGHNA and YNFKEQ. Unmatched junction bases numbered 14, after V lost 4 bases and J lost 6 bases. CDR3 residues: CASSLPTLGLAGSNEQFF. The CDR3 DNA is TGTGCCAGCAGCCTACCTACCCTAGGACTAGCGGGCTCCAATGAGCAGTTCTTC.

This clone was observed once. The chain carries TRBV7-2 and TRBJ2-5, with TRBD1 matching 9 bases. Germline trimming cut 3 bases from V and 5 bases from J; bases unmatched to any gene: 10. Germline V gene lookup returns CDR1 SGHTA and CDR2 FQGNSA. This CDR3 region has 16 residues. The DNA of the CDR3 is TGTGCCAGCAGCTTTAGGGATTCGGGACAGGGTGAGACCCAGTACTTC. Translating gives CASSFRDSGQGETQYF.

The chain combines TRBV5-1 with TRBJ2-7; D gene ambiguous. Germline CDR1 and CDR2: SGHRS and YFSETQ. This CDR3 is 12 amino acids long. Trimming removed 2 bases from V and 2 bases from J, with 5 bases in between. CDR3 in amino acids: CASSFDTYEQYF. DNA of the CDR3: TGCGCCAGCAGCTTCGACACCTACGAGCAGTACTTC.

This sequence joins TRBV19 and TRBJ1-1; no definite D call. The CDR3 covers 13 residues. Germline V CDR1 and CDR2: LNHDA, SQIVND (reference sequence). Trimming removed 11 bases from V and 4 bases from J, with 17 bases in between. The CDR3 DNA reads as TGTGCCTCCAAACGGAGGAATCCCACTGAAGCTTTCTTT. Translated, it gives CASKRRNPTEAFF.

This chain connects TRBV2 to TRBJ2-7; 7 bases align to TRBD2. CDR3 size: 13 residues. Germline CDR1 SNHLY, CDR2 FYNNEI. V was pared by 5 bases and J by 9 bases, with 10 bases of the junction left unmatched. In DNA form, the CDR3 reads TGTGCCAGCAGTCGGGACCGCCGGGGGGTGCAGTACTTC. Translation gives CASSRDRRGVQYF.

Concerning this clone: The same CDR3 arises from other DNA sequences in this sample as well. The chain recombines TRBV7-6 with TRBJ1-1, with D possibly TRBD1 on 5 matching bases. CDR1 is SGHVS, CDR2 FNYEAQ, per germline. Trimming removed 5 bases from V and 2 bases from J, with 9 bases in between. This CDR3 spans 13 amino acids. The CDR3 nucleotides are TGTGCCAGCAGCCTTCAGGGAAACACTGAAGCTTTCTTT. Protein sequence: CASSLQGNTEAFF.

The V call is TRBV6-1, the J call TRBJ2-7; 10 nucleotides line up with TRBD1. Germline V gene data show CDR1 as MNHNS and CDR2 as SASEGT. The CDR3 is made up of 12 amino acids. The V segment lost 8 bases and the J segment 9 bases; nucleotides outside the gene matches: 7. In nucleotides, the CDR3 is TGTGCCAGCGCTTGGGACAGGGGTACGCAGTACTTC. Translation: CASAWDRGTQYF.

The chain couples TRBV7-6 to TRBJ2-1; weak D call: TRBD2 (6 bases). CDR3 size: 15 residues. Germline V lookup: CDR1 SGHVS, CDR2 FNYEAQ. Trimming shortened V by 2 bases and J by 7 bases, and 15 bases separated the two germline ends. CDR3 sequence: CASSLFQGLENEQFF. In DNA form, the CDR3 reads TGTGCCAGCAGCTTATTCCAGGGACTTGAGAATGAGCAGTTCTTC.

The chain joins TRBV7-9 to TRBJ2-7; tentative D call: TRBD2 (5 bases). The CDR3 extends over 14 amino acids. The germline gives CDR1 SEHNR, CDR2 FQNEAQ (reference sequence). V was pared by 1 base and J by 2 bases, with 9 bases between. The CDR3 DNA sequence: TGTGCCAGCAGCTTAGGTGGACTCACCTACGAGCAGTACTTC. Translated, it gives CASSLGGLTYEQYF.

The chain couples TRBV27 to TRBJ1-5; perhaps TRBD1 as D (5 bases). The CDR3 runs to 15 residues. V was cut by 7 bases and J by 4 bases, with 17 bases left in between. Germline V gene sequence: CDR1 MNHEY, CDR2 SMNVEV (reference sequence). The CDR3 sequence is CASTITGGKNQPQHF. CDR3 DNA: TGTGCCAGCACAATCACGGGGGGTAAGAATCAGCCCCAGCATTTT.

The chain combines TRBV7-9 with TRBJ1-5, with D maybe TRBD1 (6 bases). Germline V lookup: CDR1 SEHNR, CDR2 FQNEAQ (reference sequence). The CDR3 sequence is 16 residues long. The ends were cut back, 4 bases at V and 4 bases at J, with 17 bases in the middle. The CDR3 protein is CASSSLRGTSNQPQHF. The CDR3 DNA sequence: TGTGCCAGCAGCTCTCTTAGAGGGACAAGTAATCAGCCCCAGCATTTT.

This rearrangement joins TRBV5-1 to TRBJ2-5; D is uncertain. The CDR3 extends over 14 amino acids. V was shortened by 0 bases and J by 1 base, with 7 bases between the two germline ends. Germline CDR1 reads SGHRS; CDR2 reads YFSETQ. CDR3 DNA sequence: TGCGCCAGCAGCTTGGGGCGGTTCCAAGAGACCCAGTACTTC. It codes for CASSLGRFQETQYF.